Presented here are 18 T cell receptor beta chains from one specimen sequenced in a study of blood T cell repertoires in COVID-19. The table came from immunoSEQ multiplex PCR; TCRdb's copy has only in-frame clones and leaves some out. The sample holds about 130,000 clones, approximately 90% seen once. The sample was peripheral blood. The source is an elderly woman with acute or convalescent COVID-19.

About this clone itself: Distinct nucleotide sequences in the sample also encode this CDR3. The J gene is TRBJ1-5, the V gene TRBV7-2; D is uncertain. This CDR3 has 13 amino acids. Germline assignment: CDR1 SGHTA and CDR2 FQGNSA. Trimming removed 5 bases at V and 0 bases at J, with 5 bases between. CDR3 sequence reads: CASSPSSNQPQHF. CDR3 bases: TGTGCCAGCAGCCCATCTAGCAATCAGCCCCAGCATTTT.

The chain is built from TRBV6-2 or TRBV6-3 and TRBJ2-7; 7 bases are shared with TRBD1. The V gene's germline CDR1 is MNHEY and CDR2 SVGEGT. V shed 7 bases, J shed 2 bases, and the junction held 5 bases outside the gene matches. This CDR3 contains 13 residues. In DNA, the CDR3 is TGTGCCAGCAACCCCCAGGGGGCCTACGAGCAGTACTTC. Translation: CASNPQGAYEQYF.

The chain couples TRBV29-1 to TRBJ2-1; 9 nucleotides align to TRBD1. V was pared by 6 bases and J by 4 bases, with 4 bases of the junction left unmatched. This CDR3 spans 13 amino acids. Germline CDR1 and CDR2: SQVTM and ANQGSEA. CDR3 loop: CSVGQGFYNEQFF. In nucleotides, the CDR3 is TGCAGCGTGGGACAGGGATTTTACAATGAGCAGTTCTTC.

The V and J genes are TRBV6-2 or TRBV6-3 and TRBJ2-3; TRBD2 matches 12 bases. Looked up from germline, CDR1 is MNHEY and CDR2 is SVGEGT. V was clipped by 2 bases and J by 5 bases; unmatched bases: 2. The CDR3 is 15 amino acids. CDR3: CASSYLAGGLDTQYF. DNA of the CDR3: TGTGCCAGCAGTTACCTAGCGGGGGGGTTAGATACGCAGTATTTT.

The chain employs TRBV6-2 or TRBV6-3 and TRBJ1-1; 7 bases fit TRBD1. Germline CDR1 MNHEY, CDR2 SVGEGT. The ends lost 6 bases at V and 5 bases at J; junction bases unmatched: 9. This CDR3 contains 14 residues. The chain's CDR3 is CASSHGTASTEAFF. In nucleotides, the CDR3 is TGTGCCAGCAGCCACGGGACAGCCAGTACTGAAGCTTTCTTT.

This clone was seen a single time. The rearrangement uses TRBV5-1 and TRBJ1-5; 12 bases match TRBD1. The CDR3 contains 18 residues. V was clipped by 4 bases and J by 2 bases; unmatched bases: 10. The V gene's germline CDR1 is SGHRS and CDR2 YFSETQ. This chain's CDR3 is CASSPGTGGLNGNQPQHF. The CDR3 coding sequence is TGCGCCAGCAGCCCAGGGACAGGGGGCCTTAATGGCAATCAGCCCCAGCATTTT.

The V gene is TRBV28, the J gene TRBJ2-3; 9 positions agree with TRBD2. V was clipped by 2 bases and J by 4 bases; unmatched bases: 1. The germline gives CDR1 MDHEN, CDR2 SYDVKM. This CDR3 spans 14 amino acids. The CDR3 reads CASSLAGGADTQYF. For the CDR3, the DNA is TGTGCCAGCAGTTTAGCGGGAGGGGCAGATACGCAGTATTTT. Full variable domain (outside the CDR3, taken from reference TRBV28 and TRBJ2-3): DVKVTQSSRYLVKRTGEKVFLECVQDMDHENMFWYRQDPGLGLRLIYFSYDVKMKEKGDIPEGYSVSREKKERFSLILESASTNQTSMYLCASSLAGGADTQYFGPGTRLTVL.

The rearrangement joins TRBV5-1 to TRBJ2-1; no firm D call. The length of the CDR3 is 12 residues. Germline CDR1 and CDR2: SGHRS and YFSETQ. Trimming left V 0 bases short and J 11 bases short, with 9 bases between. The CDR3 region has the DNA TGCGCCAGCAGCTTGGTTCAGACACAGCAGTTCTTC. This encodes CASSLVQTQQFF.

The chain joins TRBV5-4 to TRBJ2-7; TRBD1 is a possible D gene (6 bases). The V end lost 0 bases, the J end lost 0 bases, and 7 bases lay between the germline ends. Per germline, CDR1 SGHNT and CDR2 YYREEE (reference sequence). The CDR3 loop spans 14 amino acids. The CDR3 nucleotides read TGTGCCAGCAGCTTGGACAGGGCCTCCTACGAGCAGTACTTC. Its protein is CASSLDRASYEQYF.

This clone has a single count. As DNA, the CDR3 is TGTGCCAGCAGCCAGGAGGGACCCAACAGGGGGCGTAAAAATTCACCCCTCCACTTT. Its translation: CASSQEGPNRGRKNSPLHF. This chain links TRBV28 with TRBJ1-6; the match to TRBD1 covers 9 bases. The CDR3 loop spans 19 amino acids. CDR1 MDHEN and CDR2 SYDVKM come from the germline V gene. The trim removed 6 bases at V and 7 bases at J, leaving 19 bases unmatched.

This clone was counted only a few times. The chain combines TRBV5-1 with TRBJ2-2, with D perhaps matching TRBD1 (5 bases). This CDR3 has 16 amino acids. V was cut by 1 base and J by 0 bases, with 10 bases left in between. Germline CDR1 SGHRS, CDR2 YFSETQ. In DNA, the CDR3 is TGCGCCAGCAGCTTGAAAGGGGCGACGAACACCGGGGAGCTGTTTTTT. Protein sequence: CASSLKGATNTGELFF.

CDR3 residues: CASSIVGGQETQYF. In DNA, the CDR3 is TGTGCCAGTAGTATAGTAGGAGGACAAGAGACCCAGTACTTC. V is TRBV19 and J is TRBJ2-5; tentative D call: TRBD2 (5 bases). Between the trimmed V and J ends, which lost 1 base and 2 bases, there was a span of 8 bases. The germline gives CDR1 LNHDA, CDR2 SQIVND (reference sequence). The CDR3 covers 14 residues.

In this sample, this clone turned up once. The chain is built from TRBV10-1 and TRBJ2-5; 9 bases match TRBD1. The CDR3 consists of 14 residues. CDR1 is WNHNN, CDR2 SYGVQD, per germline (reference sequence). The CDR3 DNA follows: TGCGCAACCAACCGGGACAGGGTAAAAGAGACCCAGTACTTC. Protein: CATNRDRVKETQYF.

This rearrangement joins TRBV9 to TRBJ2-1; 8 positions agree with TRBD2. The J segment lost 1 base and the V segment lost 0 bases, leaving 6 bases of the junction unmatched. The CDR3 has 17 amino acids. The germline gives CDR1 SGDLS, CDR2 YYNGEE. Here the CDR3 reads CASSVEASGRSYNEQFF. DNA for the CDR3: TGTGCCAGCAGCGTAGAAGCTAGCGGGCGTTCCTACAATGAGCAGTTCTTC.

The V gene is TRBV5-1, the J gene TRBJ2-3, with 7 bases that match TRBD1. Trimming cost V 6 bases and J 5 bases; bases outside gene matches: 9. CDR1 SGHRS and CDR2 YFSETQ come from the germline V gene. The CDR3 loop spans 14 amino acids. CDR3 amino acids: CASTLHRGEDTQYF. The CDR3, as DNA: TGCGCCAGCACTCTCCACAGGGGCGAAGATACGCAGTATTTT.

The rearrangement joins TRBV28 to TRBJ1-1; the match to TRBD1 covers 8 bases. This CDR3 spans 13 amino acids. Germline assignment: CDR1 MDHEN and CDR2 SYDVKM. V was pared by 10 bases and J by 1 base, with 5 bases of the junction left unmatched. The DNA of the CDR3 is TGTGCCACCGGGGGGACAGGGAACACTGAAGCTTTCTTT. Translation gives CATGGTGNTEAFF.

The V gene is TRBV11-2, the J gene TRBJ2-5; 12 bases fit TRBD2. The CDR3 runs to 18 residues. Germline lookup yields CDR1 SGHAT and CDR2 FQNNGV. Trimming took 1 base from V and 4 from J; bases not matched to a gene: 10. The CDR3: CASSLALAGGPRGETQYF. CDR3 DNA: TGTGCCAGCAGCTTAGCTCTAGCGGGGGGGCCAAGAGGAGAGACCCAGTACTTC.

The chain joins TRBV3-1 (or the pseudogene TRBV3-2) to TRBJ2-1; 8 bases align to TRBD2. The ends lost 2 bases at V and 6 bases at J; junction bases unmatched: 6. Germline CDR1 and CDR2: LGHDT and YNNKEL (reference sequence). The CDR3 sequence is 15 residues long. The CDR3 protein is CASSQRTGLVNEQFF. CDR3 nucleotide sequence: TGTGCCAGCAGCCAAAGAACGGGACTAGTCAATGAGCAGTTCTTC.